Listed here are 29 T cell receptor beta chains from one sample, sequenced in a study of blood T cell repertoires in COVID-19. The protocol was immunoSEQ multiplex PCR, while the TCRdb copy is restricted to in-frame clones and leaves out a portion. The sample records 55,000 or so clones, about 88% being singletons. Sequencing was done on a sample of peripheral blood. The source of these receptors is a man in his sixties with active COVID-19.

This clone showed up just once. The V call is TRBV6-5, the J call TRBJ1-1; 10 bases align to TRBD1. Germline trimming cut 7 bases from V and 5 bases from J; bases unmatched to any gene: 7. The CDR3 totals 14 residues. Germline CDR1 reads MNHEY; CDR2 reads SVGAGI. CDR3 nucleotides: TGTGCCAGCACCCCGACAGGGGGCGAGACTGAAGCTTTCTTT. Protein product: CASTPTGGETEAFF.

V usage is TRBV18 and J usage is TRBJ1-4; D is perhaps TRBD1 (6 bases). Germline V CDR1 and CDR2: KGHSH, LQKENI. The CDR3 sequence is 16 residues long. Between the trimmed V and J ends, which lost 2 bases and 8 bases, there was a span of 18 bases. For the CDR3, the DNA is TGTGCCAGCTCACCATATTACAGGGAAAGGGCAGAAAAACTGTTTTTT. Translation gives CASSPYYRERAEKLFF.

This chain connects TRBV27 to TRBJ2-1; perhaps TRBD1 as D (5 bases). The length of the CDR3 is 13 residues. Trimming shortened V by 9 bases and J by 3 bases, and 12 bases separated the two germline ends. Germline CDR1 MNHEY, CDR2 SMNVEV (reference sequence). Written as DNA, the CDR3 is TGTGCCAGTAGGGGTGGGCTCTACAATGAGCAGTTCTTC. Amino acids: CASRGGLYNEQFF.

This clone turned up a few times. This chain joins TRBV5-1 and TRBJ2-7; TRBD1 aligns across 7 bases. The germline V gene encodes CDR1 SGHRS and CDR2 YFSETQ. This CDR3 comprises 14 residues. V was clipped by 5 bases and J by 5 bases; unmatched bases: 10. The CDR3 loop is CASSHRGFEHEQYF. The CDR3 nucleotides read TGCGCCAGCAGTCACAGGGGTTTTGAACACGAGCAGTACTTC.

The chain recombines TRBV19 with TRBJ2-1; D may be TRBD2 (5 bases). Trimming stripped 4 bases from V and 0 bases from J, with 10 bases between. This CDR3 region has 15 residues. Germline CDR1 is LNHDA and CDR2 is SQIVND (reference sequence). CDR3 DNA: TGTGCCAGTAGTAAGGTGGGGAGCTCCTACAATGAGCAGTTCTTC. It is translated as CASSKVGSSYNEQFF. Using reference TRBV19 and TRBJ2-1 for the parts outside the CDR3, the full variable domain is DGGITQSPKYLFRKEGQNVTLSCEQNLNHDAMYWYRQDPGQGLRLIYYSQIVNDFQKGDIAEGYSVSREKKESFPLTVTSAQKNPTAFYLCASSKVGSSYNEQFFGPGTRLTVL.

The genes are TRBV4-1 and TRBJ2-7; TRBD2 agrees at 9 bases. Per the germline V gene, CDR1 is MGHRA and CDR2 is YSYEKL. The ends lost 4 bases at V and 2 bases at J; junction bases unmatched: 3. The CDR3 spans 14 residues. CDR3: CASSLSGRTYEQYF. The CDR3 DNA is TGCGCCAGCAGCCTCAGCGGGAGGACCTACGAGCAGTACTTC.

This clone came up a few times. The rearrangement joins TRBV28 to TRBJ2-7; a weak D match, TRBD2 (6 bases). V lost 2 bases to trimming and J lost 2 bases, with 10 bases between them. The germline V gene has CDR1 MDHEN and CDR2 SYDVKM. This CDR3 comprises 14 residues. CDR3 in amino acids: CASSLGGTPYEQYF. The CDR3 nucleotides read TGTGCCAGCAGTTTAGGCGGGACCCCCTACGAGCAGTACTTC.

V gene TRBV7-7 combines with J gene TRBJ2-1; D gene ambiguous. V lost 1 base and J lost 6, with 10 bases in between. This CDR3 comprises 14 residues. Germline V gene data show CDR1 as SSHAT and CDR2 as FNYEAQ (reference sequence). This CDR3 reads CASSLGSPTNEQFF. The CDR3 DNA follows: TGTGCCAGCAGCTTAGGAAGCCCTACCAATGAGCAGTTCTTC.

CDR3 in DNA: TGTGCCAGCAGTAGTTCCGGGACAGGCAATCAGCCCCAGCATTTT. Translating gives CASSSSGTGNQPQHF. This chain links TRBV6-5 with TRBJ1-5, with 7 bases identical to TRBD1. This CDR3 region has 15 residues. The germline V gene encodes CDR1 MNHEY and CDR2 SVGAGI. V was clipped by 5 bases and J by 2 bases; unmatched bases: 6.

The chain carries TRBV19 and TRBJ2-1; 8 bases are a match to TRBD2. V shed 3 bases, J shed 2 bases, and the junction held 18 bases outside the gene matches. The CDR3 loop spans 20 amino acids. The germline CDR1 and CDR2 sequences are LNHDA and SQIVND (reference sequence). CDR3 sequence (DNA): TGTGCCAGTAGTATTGGGTTTGGGGATAGCGGGAAACTAGCCTACAATGAGCAGTTCTTC. Its protein is CASSIGFGDSGKLAYNEQFF. The variable domain in full, completed from reference TRBV19 and TRBJ2-1, reads DGGITQSPKYLFRKEGQNVTLSCEQNLNHDAMYWYRQDPGQGLRLIYYSQIVNDFQKGDIAEGYSVSREKKESFPLTVTSAQKNPTAFYLCASSIGFGDSGKLAYNEQFFGPGTRLTVL.

The chain couples TRBV6-1 to TRBJ2-2; 9 bases are shared with TRBD1. In germline, CDR1 is MNHNS, CDR2 SASEGT. The V and J ends lost 3 bases and 3 bases, in that order; junction bases with no gene match: 11. The CDR3 covers 18 residues. As DNA, the CDR3 is TGTGCCAGCAGTGACGGGACAGGGTGGGAGGAGGACACCGGGGAGCTGTTTTTT. It encodes CASSDGTGWEEDTGELFF.

CDR3 sequence (DNA): TGTGCCAGCAGCCTTCCGGGGTCGGCTGAAGCTTTCTTT. This codes for CASSLPGSAEAFF. The J gene is TRBJ1-1, the V gene TRBV3-1 (or the pseudogene TRBV3-2); D unclear. There are 13 residues in the CDR3. The germline V and J ends were trimmed by 4 bases and 6 bases, with 12 bases remaining between them. Germline V gene sequence: CDR1 LGHDT, CDR2 YNNKEL (reference sequence).

J is TRBJ2-2 and V is TRBV29-1; tentative D call: TRBD1 (5 bases). This CDR3 is 15 amino acids long. Between the trimmed V and J ends, which lost 0 bases and 6 bases, there was a span of 14 bases. Germline V CDR1 and CDR2: SQVTM, ANQGSEA. The CDR3 here is CSVEDQAGLPGELFF. DNA for the CDR3: TGCAGCGTTGAAGATCAGGCAGGGCTTCCCGGGGAGCTGTTTTTT.

V is TRBV6-1 and J is TRBJ1-3; D is possibly TRBD1 (5 bases). CDR1 and CDR2 (germline): MNHNS, SASEGT. V lost 3 bases and J lost 4, with 19 bases in between. This CDR3 contains 17 residues. CDR3 DNA: TGTGCCAGCAGTGACGGCCGACAGTCCCTCGGGGGAAACACCATATATTTT. It specifies CASSDGRQSLGGNTIYF.

V gene TRBV30 combines with J gene TRBJ1-2; no definite D call. The germline V and J ends were trimmed by 7 bases and 7 bases, with 13 bases remaining between them. The CDR3 consists of 11 residues. Per the germline V gene, CDR1 is GTSNPN and CDR2 is SVGIG (reference sequence). In DNA form, the CDR3 reads TGTGCCTCCCTCCGGGTGGGTGGCTACACCTTC. It is translated as CASLRVGGYTF.

There are a few counts of this clone. J is TRBJ2-7 and V is TRBV5-1; TRBD2 might be the D (5 bases). V was clipped by 3 bases and J by 5 bases, with 18 bases between them. The CDR3 contains 15 residues. Per the germline V gene, CDR1 is SGHRS and CDR2 is YFSETQ. The CDR3, as DNA: TGCGCCAGCAGCTGGGAGATAGTAGAAGCTGACGAGCAGTACTTC. Translated: CASSWEIVEADEQYF.

CDR3 region: CASSQGTTGADTQYF. For the CDR3, the DNA is TGTGCCAGCAGCCAAGGCACGACGGGAGCAGATACGCAGTATTTT. The V call is TRBV4-2, the J call TRBJ2-3; D possibly corresponds to TRBD2 (6 bases). The CDR3 extends over 15 amino acids. Trimming took off 1 base at V and 4 bases at J, with 12 bases between the two ends. Germline V CDR1 and CDR2: LGHNA, YNFKEQ.

The chain combines TRBV4-1 with TRBJ2-3; possibly TRBD2 for D (7 bases). The V and J ends lost 2 bases and 1 base respectively, with 13 bases between them. Germline CDR1 and CDR2: MGHRA and YSYEKL. The CDR3 has 16 amino acids. CDR3 amino acids: CASSQSTGGRTDTQYF. In nucleotides, the CDR3 is TGCGCCAGCAGCCAATCGACCGGGGGGCGCACAGATACGCAGTATTTT.

V gene TRBV25-1 combines with J gene TRBJ1-2; the match to TRBD1 covers 11 bases. J gave up 3 bases and V 4 bases, and 7 bases lay outside the gene matches. The CDR3 spans 16 residues. Germline CDR1 MGHDK, CDR2 SYGVNS. The CDR3 protein is CASSAAPGQGDYGYTF. The CDR3 bases are TGTGCCAGCAGTGCTGCTCCGGGACAGGGGGACTATGGCTACACCTTC.

This clone was recorded once. The rearrangement links TRBV6-5 to TRBJ2-7, with 8 bases identical to TRBD1. Germline CDR1 reads MNHEY; CDR2 reads SVGAGI. The V and J ends lost 6 bases and 3 bases, in that order; junction bases with no gene match: 7. The CDR3 has 14 amino acids. DNA of the CDR3: TGTGCCAGCAGGCCCGGGACAGGTGACTACGAGCAGTACTTC. Translated, it gives CASRPGTGDYEQYF.

V and J are TRBV27 and TRBJ2-2, with 8 bases identical to TRBD2. This CDR3 has 15 amino acids. V shed 2 bases and J 6 bases; nucleotides not matched to a gene: 5. Germline CDR1 and CDR2: MNHEY and SMNVEV (reference sequence). This chain's CDR3 is CASSLRTSFPGELFF. The DNA of the CDR3 is TGTGCCAGCAGTTTAAGGACTAGCTTTCCCGGGGAGCTGTTTTTT.

The rearrangement joins TRBV6-5 to TRBJ2-1, with D unclear. The CDR3 runs 13 residues. Germline lookup yields CDR1 MNHEY and CDR2 SVGAGI. The V gene lost 2 bases and the J gene lost 10 bases, with 12 bases spanning the gap. The CDR3 spells CASSYEVATEQFF. CDR3 DNA sequence: TGTGCCAGCAGTTACGAGGTAGCCACAGAGCAGTTCTTC.

This sequence joins TRBV6-5 and TRBJ1-3, with TRBD1 matching over 7 bases. Trimming took 2 bases from V and 3 from J; bases not matched to a gene: 4. Germline V gene data show CDR1 as MNHEY and CDR2 as SVGAGI. The CDR3 loop spans 15 amino acids. In DNA form, the CDR3 reads TGTGCCAGCAGTTACAGGGGGCGAGGTGGAAACACCATATATTTT. It encodes CASSYRGRGGNTIYF.

This clone was detected once. This chain uses TRBV28 with TRBJ2-3, with 8 positions matching TRBD1. The CDR3 loop spans 17 amino acids. CDR1 and CDR2 (germline): MDHEN, SYDVKM. The V segment lost 4 bases and the J segment 2 bases; nucleotides outside the gene matches: 11. The CDR3 sequence is CASSSTDRASHTDTQYF. The CDR3 DNA is TGTGCCAGCAGTTCCACGGACAGGGCTTCCCACACAGATACGCAGTATTTT.

The chain combines TRBV5-4 with TRBJ2-1, with D tentatively TRBD2 (5 bases). This CDR3 has 13 amino acids. Germline V lookup: CDR1 SGHNT, CDR2 YYREEE (reference sequence). V was trimmed by 0 bases and J by 9 bases, leaving 10 bases between them. CDR3 amino acids: CASSLVSSLEQFF. CDR3 nucleotide sequence: TGTGCCAGCAGCTTGGTGTCTAGCCTTGAGCAGTTCTTC.

The V call is TRBV30, the J call TRBJ2-3; D is undetermined. CDR3 size: 11 residues. Germline CDR1 and CDR2: GTSNPN and SVGIG (reference sequence). V shed 2 bases and J shed 4 bases, with 4 bases lying between them. The CDR3 DNA reads TGTGCCTGGAGTCCGGCAGATACGCAGTATTTT. As protein: CAWSPADTQYF.

This clone was detected only once. The CDR3 protein is CASSQTRTGLDNEQFF. The CDR3 region has the DNA TGTGCCAGCAGCCAAACCCGGACAGGGCTTGACAATGAGCAGTTCTTC. The genes are TRBV3-1 (or the pseudogene TRBV3-2) and TRBJ2-1; TRBD1 matches 8 bases. Per germline, CDR1 LGHDT and CDR2 YNNKEL (reference sequence). The trim removed 2 bases at V and 5 bases at J, leaving 8 bases unmatched. The CDR3 covers 16 residues.

This chain joins TRBV12-3 or TRBV12-4 and TRBJ2-3; D may be TRBD2 (6 bases). Trimming removed 5 bases at V and 6 bases at J, with 9 bases between. The CDR3 is 12 amino acids. As DNA, the CDR3 is TGTGCCAGCAGTAGGGCGGGGGATACGCAGTATTTT. It yields the protein CASSRAGDTQYF.

The chain is built from TRBV27 and TRBJ1-1; D unresolved. V lost 0 bases and J 7 bases, leaving 12 bases between the germline ends. The length of the CDR3 is 14 residues. Germline CDR1 reads MNHEY; CDR2 reads SMNVEV (reference sequence). The CDR3 DNA is TGTGCCAGCAGTTTATCCGCCGGGGTAGATGAAGCTTTCTTT. Translated: CASSLSAGVDEAFF.